This is a list of T cell receptor beta chains from one sample in a study of PD-1 blockade in classical Hodgkin lymphoma. Produced via immunoSEQ multiplex PCR; TCRdb's table is partial and in-frame only. The table includes about 35,000 clones, 90% detected once. The source material was CD4+ T cells from blood, sampled at baseline. The receptors originated from a human donor with classical Hodgkin lymphoma. Each CDR3 is given with its conserved first and last residue. D genes are given only for firm matches. Some rows have no size entry. The others give once, few or many, or a class for an expanded clone.

v_call	j_call	clone_size	d_call	cdr3_nt	cdr3_aa
TRBV11-2	TRBJ1-5	.	.	TGTGCCAGCAGCTTGAGTGGGGACAGCAATCAGCCCCAGCATTTT	CASSLSGDSNQPQHF
TRBV28	TRBJ1-2	.	TRBD1	TGTGCCAGCCAACAGGGGGGAAACTATGGCTACACCTTC	CASQQGGNYGYTF
TRBV18	TRBJ1-5	.	.	TGTGCCAGCTCACCCTCCTCCGGGCTGATAGTAGCCCAGCATTTT	CASSPSSGLIVAQHF
TRBV4-1	TRBJ2-3	.	TRBD2	TGCGCCAGCAGCTTCCCCTCGCCCTCACTAGCGGGAGACCCTCCCAGGACAGATACGCAGTATTTT	CASSFPSPSLAGDPPRTDTQYF
TRBV5-1	TRBJ2-7	once	.	TGCGCCAGCAGAGGCGGGTCCTACGAGCAGTACTTC	CASRGGSYEQYF
TRBV29-1	TRBJ1-1	.	.	TGCAGCGCCCACAGAGGCACTGAAGCTTTCTTT	CSAHRGTEAFF
TRBV5-1	TRBJ2-5	.	.	TGCGCCAGCAGCTTGACTGCCCAGTTTGAAGAGACCCAGTACTTC	CASSLTAQFEETQYF
TRBV11-2	TRBJ2-7	.	TRBD1	TGTGCCAGCAGCTTAGAGGGACAGGGTATCTACGAGCAGTACTTC	CASSLEGQGIYEQYF
TRBV9	TRBJ2-7	.	TRBD2	TGTGCCAGCAGCAGGGGAGGGCTAAGCTCCTACGAGCAGTACTTC	CASSRGGLSSYEQYF
TRBV27	TRBJ2-7	.	TRBD1	TGTGCCAGCAGTTTCCCCGGGACAGGAGAGCAGTACTTC	CASSFPGTGEQYF
TRBV7-9	TRBJ2-1	once	.	TGTGCCAGCAGTCCCGGACAGATCCAGTGGGGAGCCTACAATGAGCAGTTCTTC	CASSPGQIQWGAYNEQFF
TRBV12-5	TRBJ2-7	.	TRBD1	TGTGCTAGCGGACAGGTGAACCTCTACGAGCAGTACTTC	CASGQVNLYEQYF
TRBV10-3	TRBJ1-1	.	.	TGTGCCATCAGGCAGGGACTGAACACTGAAGCTTTCTTT	CAIRQGLNTEAFF
TRBV5-1	TRBJ2-7	.	TRBD2	TGCGCCAGCAGCTTTCGGGGACGGGAGGGTCGCTACGAGCAGTACTTC	CASSFRGREGRYEQYF
TRBV30	TRBJ1-3	.	.	TGTGCCTGGTTATCTGTTTCAAGCTCTGGAAACACCATATATTTT	CAWLSVSSSGNTIYF
TRBV10-3	TRBJ2-2	.	.	TGTGCCATCAAATCCGATAACACCGGGGAGCTGTTTTTT	CAIKSDNTGELFF
TRBV10-3	TRBJ1-1	few	TRBD1	TGTGCCATCAGTCCCCGGACAGGGACTGAAGCTTTCTTT	CAISPRTGTEAFF
TRBV10-2	TRBJ2-1	.	TRBD2	TGCGCCAGCAGTGATGTGGTGCTAGCGGGAGCCCTAAACAATGAGCAGTTCTTC	CASSDVVLAGALNNEQFF
TRBV5-4	TRBJ2-1	.	TRBD2	TGTGCCAGCAGCTTGGGGACTAGCGGATACAATGAGCAGTTCTTC	CASSLGTSGYNEQFF
TRBV7-9	TRBJ2-5	.	.	TGTGCCAGCAGCTTAGACTCAGGGGGGGTCCAGTACTTC	CASSLDSGGVQYF
TRBV2	TRBJ2-1	.	TRBD2	TGTGCCAGCAGTTCTGGCGCTAGCGGGAGGTCCTACAATGAGCAGTTCTTC	CASSSGASGRSYNEQFF
TRBV27	TRBJ2-1	.	.	TGTGCCAGCAGTTTAACCCGGGGCGAGCAGTTCTTC	CASSLTRGEQFF
TRBV11-2	TRBJ2-7	.	TRBD1	TGTGCCAGCAGCAGTACACAAGGACAGGGGTTCTACGAGCAGTACTTC	CASSSTQGQGFYEQYF
TRBV19	TRBJ1-5	.	.	TGTGCCAGTAGTATCGGGACTCAAGGGCATTTT	CASSIGTQGHF
TRBV12-1	TRBJ2-7	.	.	TGTGCCAGCAGCTGGTGGACTAGCGGGAGCTACGAGCAGTACTTC	CASSWWTSGSYEQYF
TRBV7-7	TRBJ2-2	.	TRBD2	TGTGCCAGCAGCTTACGTCCTAGCGGGGCTGTGGGGCATGACACCGGGGAGCTGTTTTTT	CASSLRPSGAVGHDTGELFF
TRBV15	TRBJ2-5	.	.	TGTGCCACCAGCAGAGAATCGCGAGGTGGGGAGACCCAGTACTTC	CATSRESRGGETQYF
TRBV2	TRBJ2-2	.	TRBD2	TGTGCCAGCAGTGAACTAGCGGGAGTTACCGGGGAGCTGTTTTTT	CASSELAGVTGELFF
TRBV5-1	TRBJ2-5	.	TRBD1	TGCGCCAGCAGCGACAGGGTGGAGGAGACCCAGTACTTC	CASSDRVEETQYF
TRBV18	TRBJ2-7	.	TRBD1	TGTGCCAGCTCACGAGAGCCGGGACAGGCCTACGAGCAGTACTTC	CASSREPGQAYEQYF
TRBV7-2	TRBJ1-5	once	.	TGTGCCAGCAGCTTAGAAGGGGTTGCTTACAATCAGCCCCAGCATTTT	CASSLEGVAYNQPQHF
TRBV5-1	TRBJ1-5	.	.	TGCGCCAGCAGCTTGGGGGGGTACAATCAGCCCCAGCATTTT	CASSLGGYNQPQHF
TRBV1	TRBJ2-1	.	.	TGCACCAGCAGCCAGCGGAAGGCAGCGGAATACAATGAGCAGTTCTTC	CTSSQRKAAEYNEQFF
TRBV5-1	TRBJ2-5	.	TRBD2	TGCGCCAGCAGCAGACTGGCGGGAGTAGGAGAGACCCAGTACTTC	CASSRLAGVGETQYF
TRBV5-1	TRBJ2-1	.	TRBD2	TGCGCCAGCAGCTTGGGGGGCGGGAGAGCGAATGAGCAGTTCTTC	CASSLGGGRANEQFF
TRBV7-9	TRBJ2-7	.	TRBD2	TGTGCCAGCAGACTTAGACTAGCGGGAGAAGCCGGCGAGCAGTACTTC	CASRLRLAGEAGEQYF
TRBV7-9	TRBJ2-1	once	.	TGTGCCAGCAGCTTAACCCCCGCGGGATTATACAATGAGCAGTTCTTC	CASSLTPAGLYNEQFF
TRBV18	TRBJ1-5	.	.	TGTGCCAGCTCACCGGGACACGGCACGAATCAGCCCCAGCATTTT	CASSPGHGTNQPQHF
TRBV28	TRBJ1-1	.	.	TGTGCCAGCACCAAACTCACTGAAGCTTTCTTT	CASTKLTEAFF
TRBV28	TRBJ1-1	.	TRBD1	TGTGCCAGCAGGGAGGGGGCAATGGGGAACACTGAAGCTTTCTTT	CASREGAMGNTEAFF